One and the same sample provided the 14 T cell receptor beta chains below, sequenced in a study of cytomegalovirus exposure and HLA in healthy donors. In the PCR, 60 Vbeta and 13 Jbeta primers were used. Profiled with immunoSEQ multiplex PCR; TCRdb holds only in-frame clones, not every one. This table holds roughly 150,000 clones, 80% to 90% found once. Sequences were obtained from PBMCs. Receptors were obtained from a man in his thirties or forties in good health and CMV-seropositive.

This chain joins TRBV29-1 and TRBJ1-1, with TRBD1 matching over 7 bases. Germline-derived CDR1 and CDR2 are SQVTM and ANQGSEA. The CDR3 totals 13 residues. The V gene end was trimmed by 5 bases and the J gene end by 0 bases; junction bases not matched to a gene: 3. In DNA, the CDR3 is TGCAGCGTTCCAGGACAGGTGAACACTGAAGCTTTCTTT. As protein: CSVPGQVNTEAFF.

This chain uses TRBV2 with TRBJ1-1; D is possibly TRBD1 (6 bases). Per the germline V gene, CDR1 is SNHLY and CDR2 is FYNNEI. The length of the CDR3 is 11 residues. With 9 bases removed from V and 3 bases from J, the gap between germline ends came to 8 bases. CDR3 nucleotide sequence: TGTGCCAGAGGGGGTGACACTGAAGCTTTCTTT. Its translation is CARGGDTEAFF.

The chain employs TRBV18 and TRBJ1-4; D not resolved. The CDR3 has 13 residues. CDR1 and CDR2 from the germline V gene are KGHSH and LQKENI. V was clipped by 3 bases and J by 7 bases, with 9 bases between them. The CDR3 spells CASSPVTSEKLFF. In nucleotides, the CDR3 is TGTGCCAGCTCACCTGTTACCAGTGAAAAACTGTTTTTT.

This chain uses TRBV5-6 with TRBJ1-5, with TRBD1 as a possible D gene (6 bases). The CDR3 totals 16 residues. Per germline, CDR1 SGHDT and CDR2 YYEEEE. V shed 2 bases and J shed 0 bases, with 12 bases lying between them. The CDR3 reads CASSFGGPYSNQPQHF. DNA for the CDR3: TGTGCCAGCAGCTTCGGGGGGCCCTATAGCAATCAGCCCCAGCATTTT.

This chain links TRBV6-1 with TRBJ1-1, with D unresolved. This CDR3 is 13 amino acids long. CDR1 is MNHNS and CDR2 is SASEGT in the germline V gene. V lost 7 bases and J lost 9, with 18 bases in between. CDR3 residues: CASTSILGRKAFF. The CDR3 bases are TGTGCCAGCACTTCAATTCTGGGGAGGAAAGCTTTCTTT.

The chain combines TRBV5-4 with TRBJ2-5, with a weak D call TRBD2 (5 bases). This CDR3 region has 13 residues. Deletions cut 2 bases from V and 4 bases from J, with 9 bases between. From germline, CDR1 is SGHNT and CDR2 YYREEE (reference sequence). The CDR3 spells CASSLEGGETQYF. The CDR3 DNA follows: TGTGCCAGCAGCTTAGAGGGCGGAGAGACCCAGTACTTC.

The V call is TRBV11-3, the J call TRBJ2-5; TRBD2 agrees at 7 bases. J was trimmed by 0 bases and V by 0 bases; bases with no gene match: 13. CDR1 SGHNT and CDR2 YENEEA come from the germline V gene. The CDR3 is 19 residues long. The CDR3 nucleotides are TGTGCCAGCAGCTTAGACCCCTTTTGGGGCGGGGGACACCAAGAGACCCAGTACTTC. Encoded protein: CASSLDPFWGGGHQETQYF.

This chain connects TRBV7-2 to TRBJ1-5; TRBD1 agrees at 8 bases. V trimming: 1 base; J trimming: 4 bases; junction bases outside the gene matches: 3. This CDR3 has 15 residues. Per germline, CDR1 SGHTA and CDR2 FQGNSA. CDR3 DNA: TGTGCCAGCAGCTTAGTTCGACAGGGGAATCAGCCCCAGCATTTT. Translated, it gives CASSLVRQGNQPQHF.

This clone has only a few counts. The chain couples TRBV5-4 to TRBJ2-2; D is perhaps TRBD2 (5 bases). V dropped 4 bases and J dropped 1 base, with 8 bases sitting between them. Germline CDR1 SGHNT, CDR2 YYREEE (reference sequence). The CDR3 length is 14 residues. CDR3 sequence reads: CASSVGVNTGELFF. CDR3 sequence (DNA): TGTGCCAGCAGCGTGGGAGTGAACACCGGGGAGCTGTTTTTT.

The chain couples TRBV11-3 to TRBJ2-1; 9 bases fit TRBD2. Germline CDR1 reads SGHNT; CDR2 reads YENEEA. This CDR3 region has 13 residues. The V gene end was trimmed by 1 base and the J gene end by 14 bases; junction bases not matched to a gene: 6. CDR3: CASSLVVAGVKFF. CDR3 nucleotides: TGTGCCAGCAGCTTAGTTGTAGCGGGGGTTAAGTTCTTC.

The chain is built from TRBV5-1 and TRBJ2-5; 7 nucleotides agree with TRBD1. V lost 4 bases to trimming and J lost 5 bases; unmatched junction nucleotides: 2. CDR3 length: 12 residues. Per the germline V gene, CDR1 is SGHRS and CDR2 is YFSETQ. CDR3 sequence reads: CASSLDRETQYF. Written as DNA, the CDR3 is TGCGCCAGCAGCCTGGACAGGGAGACCCAGTACTTC.

This clone was seen a handful of times. This rearrangement joins TRBV19 to TRBJ1-4; 7 positions agree with TRBD1. V lost 10 bases, J lost 7 bases, and 12 bases stayed unmatched. CDR1 LNHDA and CDR2 SQIVND come from the germline V gene (reference sequence). The CDR3 is 14 amino acids. Written as DNA, the CDR3 is TGTGCCACCGCTAAGGCCCCAGGGGGTGAAAAACTGTTTTTT. Residues: CATAKAPGGEKLFF.

The sample holds one count of this clone. This rearrangement joins TRBV29-1 to TRBJ2-1, with a possible D match to TRBD1 (6 bases). Germline CDR1 and CDR2: SQVTM and ANQGSEA. The length of the CDR3 is 11 residues. V lost 3 bases, J lost 10 bases, and 10 bases lay in between. The CDR3 DNA follows: TGCAGCGTTGACAGGGGTGGGGAGCAGTTCTTC. It is translated as CSVDRGGEQFF.

The chain has TRBV10-3 and TRBJ2-7, with 7 nucleotides matching TRBD2. Germline V CDR1 and CDR2: ENHRY, SYGVKD. CDR3 length: 13 amino acids. The ends lost 2 bases at V and 6 bases at J; junction bases unmatched: 4. This CDR3 is CAISEVGGSEQYV. CDR3 DNA sequence: TGTGCCATCAGTGAGGTCGGGGGGAGCGAGCAGTACGTC.